The clone carrying this TCR beta chain occurred a few times. As yet, its antigen is unknown. The repertoire was sequenced with immunoSEQ multiplex PCR; TCRdb's copy has only in-frame clones and lacks some. Among 950,000 to 1,300,000 clones, about 80% were seen once, and the ten largest hold approximately 1.5%. Germline lookup yields CDR1 GTSNPN and CDR2 SVGIG (reference sequence). The CDR3 totals 13 residues. V lost 2 bases to trimming and J lost 6 bases; unmatched junction nucleotides: 4. The record originates from a study of shared clonotypes between healthy human individuals. About the research overall: Per donor, three plates held CD4 naive cells, three held CD4 memory, two held CD8 naive and one held CD8 memory.

Study-level points and caveats: Sequencing depth was expected to affect clonotype sharing among donors. Generally, naive subsets came out with larger estimated richness than memory subsets.

The V gene is TRBV30, the J gene TRBJ2-1, with TRBD2 matching over 7 bases. This receptor was taken from a man younger than 35 in good health. Sequencing was carried out using memory CD4+ T cells sorted from blood. Subset defined: CD45RA-negative fraction. As DNA, the CDR3 is TGTGCCTGGAGTCAAGGGACTACCAATGAGCAGTTCTTC. Its protein is CAWSQGTTNEQFF.